The 8 T cell receptor beta chains below were found in one sample sequenced in a study of OX40 agonist ivuxolimab in advanced cancers. Measured with immunoSEQ multiplex PCR; TCRdb has only the in-frame clones, and not every one. This table holds about 83,000 clones, about 85% found once. The starting material was CD4+ or CD8+ T cells sorted from blood, obtained in a trial of the OX40 agonist ivuxolimab. The receptors were gathered from an adult with an advanced solid tumor such as melanoma, head and neck, liver or kidney cancer.

This clone appeared once. J is TRBJ2-3 and V is TRBV9, with D tentatively TRBD2 (6 bases). V was trimmed by 0 bases and J by 2 bases, leaving 16 bases between them. Per the germline V gene, CDR1 is SGDLS and CDR2 is YYNGEE. The CDR3 extends over 17 amino acids. CDR3 region: CASSVDGGGVFTDTQYF. In DNA form, the CDR3 reads TGTGCCAGCAGCGTAGACGGAGGCGGGGTTTTCACAGATACGCAGTATTTT.

This clone occurred once. V usage is TRBV6-5 and J usage is TRBJ2-5; D is possibly TRBD1 (5 bases). The J call may be wrong; the DNA end is better matched by TRBJ2-7. There are 14 residues in the CDR3. CDR1 MNHEY and CDR2 SVGAGI come from the germline V gene. The CDR3: CASSKTVSSYEQYF. The CDR3 nucleotides are TGTGCCAGCAGTAAGACAGTATCCTCCTACGAGCAGTACTTC.

This chain uses TRBV4-3 with TRBJ2-3; D is unclear. Trimming pared 0 bases from V and 2 bases from J, leaving 9 bases between. The CDR3 has 15 residues. Looked up from germline, CDR1 is LGHNA and CDR2 is YSLEER. CDR3 amino acids: CASSQDHGYTDTQYF. The CDR3 nucleotides are TGCGCCAGCAGCCAAGATCACGGCTACACAGATACGCAGTATTTT.

V is TRBV11-2 and J is TRBJ1-2; weak D call: TRBD1 (5 bases). The V gene lost 7 bases and the J gene lost 10 bases, with 22 bases spanning the gap. The germline CDR1 and CDR2 sequences are SGHAT and FQNNGV. CDR3 length equals 14 residues. The CDR3 here is CASTPTGREGIYTF. In nucleotides, the CDR3 is TGTGCCAGCACCCCGACTGGCAGGGAGGGAATCTACACCTTC. Looking up the rest from reference TRBV11-2 and TRBJ1-2 gives the full variable domain: EAGVAQSPRYKIIEKRQSVAFWCNPISGHATLYWYQQILGQGPKLLIQFQNNGVVDDSQLPKDRFSAERLKGVDSTLKIQPAKLEDSAVYLCASTPTGREGIYTFGSGTRLTVV.

The chain couples TRBV30 to TRBJ2-7, with 11 nucleotides matching TRBD2. The germline gives CDR1 GTSNPN, CDR2 SVGIG (reference sequence). The CDR3 is made up of 13 amino acids. Unmatched junction bases numbered 7, after V lost 7 bases and J lost 5 bases. The CDR3 protein is CAFSGGAIHEQYF. The CDR3 DNA reads as TGTGCCTTTAGCGGGGGGGCTATCCACGAGCAGTACTTC.

CDR3 coding DNA: TGTGCCAGCAGTTTACAAACCGGGCTTGAGCAGTTCTTC. Its protein product is CASSLQTGLEQFF. The chain recombines TRBV27 with TRBJ2-1; D is uncertain. Per the germline V gene, CDR1 is MNHEY and CDR2 is SMNVEV (reference sequence). V was clipped by 2 bases and J by 9 bases, with 11 bases between them. The CDR3 contains 13 residues.

The rearrangement joins TRBV21-1 to TRBJ2-4; the table's D call of TRBD2 was not tested on the DNA. TRBV21-1 is described as a pseudogene. The CDR3 is 17 residues long. Here the CDR3 reads CASSQPGGGAGFTVQYF. The CDR3 DNA follows: TGTGCCAGCAGCCAACCGGGAGGGGGGGCCGGGTTTACAGTTCAGTACTTC.

The chain recombines TRBV10-2 with TRBJ2-1; tentatively, D is TRBD1 or TRBD2 (5 bases each). Germline CDR1 is WSHSY and CDR2 is SAAADI. V gave up 3 bases and J gave up 8 bases, with 11 bases separating them. The CDR3 consists of 13 residues. The CDR3 is CASSDWGIDEQFF. CDR3 bases: TGCGCCAGCAGTGACTGGGGGATCGATGAGCAGTTCTTC.